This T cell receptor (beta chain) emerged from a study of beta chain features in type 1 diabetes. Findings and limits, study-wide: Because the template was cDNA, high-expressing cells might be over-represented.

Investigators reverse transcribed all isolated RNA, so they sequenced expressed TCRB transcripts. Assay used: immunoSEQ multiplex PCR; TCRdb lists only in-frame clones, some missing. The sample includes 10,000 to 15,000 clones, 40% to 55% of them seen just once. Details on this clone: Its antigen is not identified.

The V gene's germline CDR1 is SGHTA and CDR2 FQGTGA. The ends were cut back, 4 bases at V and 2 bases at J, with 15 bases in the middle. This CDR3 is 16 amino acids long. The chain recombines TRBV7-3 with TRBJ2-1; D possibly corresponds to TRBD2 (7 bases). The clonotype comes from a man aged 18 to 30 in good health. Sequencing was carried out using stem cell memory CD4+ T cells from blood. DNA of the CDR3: TGTGCCAGCAGCTCGTCGCGGGGGCCTCCCTACAATGAGCAGTTCTTC. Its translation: CASSSSRGPPYNEQFF.